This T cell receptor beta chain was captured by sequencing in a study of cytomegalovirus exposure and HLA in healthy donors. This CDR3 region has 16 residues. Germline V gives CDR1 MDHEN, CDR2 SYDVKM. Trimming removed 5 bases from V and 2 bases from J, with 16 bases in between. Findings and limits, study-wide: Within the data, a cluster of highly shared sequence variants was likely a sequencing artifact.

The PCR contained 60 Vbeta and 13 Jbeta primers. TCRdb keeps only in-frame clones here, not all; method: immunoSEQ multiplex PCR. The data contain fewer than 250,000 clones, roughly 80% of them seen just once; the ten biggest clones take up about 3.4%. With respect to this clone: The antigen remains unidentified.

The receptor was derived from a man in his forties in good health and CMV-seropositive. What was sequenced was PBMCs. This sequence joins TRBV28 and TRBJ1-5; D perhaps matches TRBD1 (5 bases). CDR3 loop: CASSPPPGRGNQPQHF. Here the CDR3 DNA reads TGTGCCAGCAGTCCCCCGCCAGGGCGAGGCAATCAGCCCCAGCATTTT.